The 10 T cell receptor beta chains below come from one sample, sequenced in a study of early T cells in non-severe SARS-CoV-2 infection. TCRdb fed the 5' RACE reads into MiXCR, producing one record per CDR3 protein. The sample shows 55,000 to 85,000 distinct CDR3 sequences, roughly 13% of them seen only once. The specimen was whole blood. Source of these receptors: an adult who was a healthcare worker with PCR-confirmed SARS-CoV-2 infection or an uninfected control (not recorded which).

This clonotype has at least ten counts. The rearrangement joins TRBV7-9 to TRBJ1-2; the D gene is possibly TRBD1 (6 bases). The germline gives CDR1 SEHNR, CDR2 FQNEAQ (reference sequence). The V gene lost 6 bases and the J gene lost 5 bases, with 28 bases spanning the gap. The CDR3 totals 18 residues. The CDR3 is CASRPSGASTLIGYGYTF. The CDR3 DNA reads TGTGCCAGCAGACCTTCGGGGGCCTCCACCCTGATAGGATATGGCTACACCTTC.

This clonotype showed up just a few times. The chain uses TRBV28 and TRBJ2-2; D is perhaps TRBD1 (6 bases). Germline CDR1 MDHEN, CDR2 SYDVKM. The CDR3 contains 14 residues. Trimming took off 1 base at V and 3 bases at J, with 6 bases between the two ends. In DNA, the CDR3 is TGTGCCAGCAGTTTATACAGGGACACCGGGGAGCTGTTTTTT. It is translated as CASSLYRDTGELFF.

For the CDR3, the DNA is TGTGCCAGTAGTGCGACTAGCGCGGTCTCTGGGGCCAACGTCCTGACTTTC. This gives the protein CASSATSAVSGANVLTF. The chain joins TRBV19 to TRBJ2-6; 8 positions agree with TRBD2. The germline V gene encodes CDR1 LNHDA and CDR2 SQIVND (reference sequence). J gave up 0 bases and V 5 bases, and 6 bases lay outside the gene matches. The CDR3 covers 17 residues.

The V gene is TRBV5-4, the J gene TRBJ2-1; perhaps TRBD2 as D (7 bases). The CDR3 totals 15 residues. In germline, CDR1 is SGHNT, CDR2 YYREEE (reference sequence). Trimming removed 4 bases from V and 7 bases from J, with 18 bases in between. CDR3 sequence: CASSLEGGRRNEQFF. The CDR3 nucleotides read TGTGCCAGCAGCCTTGAGGGGGGGCGGAGGAATGAGCAGTTCTTC. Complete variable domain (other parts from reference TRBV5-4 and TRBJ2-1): ETGVTQSPTHLIKTRGQQVTLRCSSQSGHNTVSWYQQALGQGPQFIFQYYREEENGRGNFPPRFSGLQFPNYSSELNVNALELDDSALYLCASSLEGGRRNEQFFGPGTRLTVL.

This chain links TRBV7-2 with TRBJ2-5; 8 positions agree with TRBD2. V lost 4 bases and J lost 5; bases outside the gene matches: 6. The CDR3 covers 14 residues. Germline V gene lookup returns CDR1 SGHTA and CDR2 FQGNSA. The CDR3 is CASSYPGGGETQYF. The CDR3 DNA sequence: TGTGCCAGCAGCTACCCTGGCGGGGGGGAGACCCAGTACTTC.

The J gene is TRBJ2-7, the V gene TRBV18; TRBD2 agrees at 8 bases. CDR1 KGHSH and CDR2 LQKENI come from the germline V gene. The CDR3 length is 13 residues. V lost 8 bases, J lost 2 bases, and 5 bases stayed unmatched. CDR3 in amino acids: CASLRGGTYEQYF. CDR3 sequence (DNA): TGTGCCAGCCTCCGGGGGGGAACCTACGAGCAGTACTTC.

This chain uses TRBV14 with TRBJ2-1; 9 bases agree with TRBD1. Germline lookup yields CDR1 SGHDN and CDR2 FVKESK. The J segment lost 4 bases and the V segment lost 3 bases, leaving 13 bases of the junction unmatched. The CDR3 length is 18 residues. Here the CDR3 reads CASSHRWPGDRAYNEQFF. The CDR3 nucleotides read TGTGCCAGCAGCCACAGATGGCCAGGGGACAGGGCTTACAATGAGCAGTTCTTC.

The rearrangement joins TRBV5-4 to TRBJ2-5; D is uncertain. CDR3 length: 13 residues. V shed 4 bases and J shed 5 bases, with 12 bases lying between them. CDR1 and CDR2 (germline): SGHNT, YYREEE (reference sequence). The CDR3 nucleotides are TGTGCCAGCAGCCCGACTGTTTCGGAGACCCAGTACTTC. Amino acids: CASSPTVSETQYF.

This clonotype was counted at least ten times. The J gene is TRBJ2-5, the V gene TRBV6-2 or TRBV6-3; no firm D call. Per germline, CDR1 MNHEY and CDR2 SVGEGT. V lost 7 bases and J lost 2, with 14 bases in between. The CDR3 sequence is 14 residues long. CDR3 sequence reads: CASTRWPGQETQYF. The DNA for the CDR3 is TGTGCCAGCACCCGGTGGCCAGGACAAGAGACCCAGTACTTC.

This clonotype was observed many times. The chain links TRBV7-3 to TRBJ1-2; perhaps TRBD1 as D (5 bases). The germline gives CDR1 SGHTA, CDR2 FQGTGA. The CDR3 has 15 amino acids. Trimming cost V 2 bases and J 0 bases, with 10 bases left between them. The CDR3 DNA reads TGTGCCAGCAGCTTAGAGGGGATATCTAACTATGGCTACACCTTC. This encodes CASSLEGISNYGYTF.